The present T cell receptor beta chain was sequenced within a study of blood T cell repertoires in COVID-19. Those who participated ranged in age from roughly 18 to 95 years and resided in 20 to 25 US areas. Membership in each cohort depended on participant-reported clinical history. Recovered Cohort 3 donors showed two negative PCRs, clearance, or symptom resolution. Germline assignment: CDR1 LNHDA and CDR2 SQIVND (reference sequence). The CDR3 runs 13 residues. V lost 4 bases and J 3 bases, leaving 10 bases between the germline ends. As originally analysed: How many nucleated cells were present was estimated from reference gene primer amplification. Measured with immunoSEQ multiplex PCR; TCRdb has only the in-frame clones, and not every one. The V and J calls and clone size were taken over from that table, and D and trimming were inferred from the DNA. This sample yields about 160,000 clones, of which around nine tenths are seen a single time; less than 8% belongs to the top ten.

Source material: PBMCs or T cells enriched from blood (not recorded which). The rearrangement joins TRBV19 to TRBJ2-7, with D possibly TRBD2 on 6 matching bases. The clonotype comes from a woman in her 50s who had recovered from COVID-19. In DNA form, the CDR3 reads TGTGCCAGTAGTACCGGGACTTTCTACGAGCAGTACTTC. This codes for CASSTGTFYEQYF.